These 14 T cell receptor beta chains came from one sample sequenced in a study of neoadjuvant anti-PD-1 for oral cavity cancer. Clones were read by immunoSEQ multiplex PCR, and TCRdb kept only the in-frame ones, dropping some. The sample includes 35,000 to 40,000 clones, around 40% of them seen just once. Time point defined: after neoadjuvant nivolumab, at surgical resection. The input for sequencing was tumor tissue, taken after nivolumab (anti-PD-1) treatment. These receptors all stem from a person between 40 and 80 years old with oral cavity squamous cell carcinoma.

V gene TRBV28 combines with J gene TRBJ1-5, with D unresolved. The CDR3 covers 12 residues. The germline V and J ends were trimmed by 8 bases and 2 bases, with 7 bases remaining between them. Germline CDR1 and CDR2: MDHEN and SYDVKM. This chain's CDR3 is CASEVRNQPQHF. The DNA of the CDR3 is TGTGCCAGCGAGGTGCGCAATCAGCCCCAGCATTTT.

This clone showed up just a few times. V and J are TRBV4-2 and TRBJ1-5; TRBD1 aligns across 7 bases. Trimming took 4 bases from V and 6 from J; bases not matched to a gene: 9. This CDR3 contains 15 residues. CDR1 LGHNA and CDR2 YNFKEQ come from the germline V gene. The CDR3, as DNA: TGTGCCAGCAGCCGAGAAGACAGGGCTGGTCAGCCCCAGCATTTT. This translates into CASSREDRAGQPQHF.

The chain links TRBV5-1 to TRBJ2-3; 7 positions agree with TRBD1. CDR1 and CDR2 from the germline V gene are SGHRS and YFSETQ. This CDR3 has 16 residues. V dropped 4 bases and J dropped 1; count of bases not matched to a gene: 9. The CDR3 reads CASSRGDTGGTDTQYF. In DNA form, the CDR3 reads TGCGCCAGCAGCCGAGGGGATACAGGGGGCACAGATACGCAGTATTTT.

V gene TRBV7-3 combines with J gene TRBJ2-5; 7 bases match TRBD2. The CDR3 totals 12 residues. Germline CDR1 reads SGHTA; CDR2 reads FQGTGA. Unmatched junction bases numbered 5, after V lost 6 bases and J lost 7 bases. DNA of the CDR3: TGTGCCAGCAGTCCGGGACTACCGACCCAGTACTTC. Its protein is CASSPGLPTQYF.

Within the sample, this clone is medium-sized. The chain has TRBV2 and TRBJ2-2; TRBD1 matches at 7 bases. Germline V lookup: CDR1 SNHLY, CDR2 FYNNEI. J was trimmed by 7 bases and V by 6 bases; bases with no gene match: 11. The CDR3 length is 15 residues. This CDR3 reads CASRRPGQTDGELFF. The CDR3 nucleotides are TGTGCCAGCAGAAGGCCGGGACAGACAGACGGGGAGCTGTTTTTT.

The chain couples TRBV18 to TRBJ1-1; no clear D. Trimming shortened V by 4 bases and J by 0 bases, and 9 bases separated the two germline ends. This CDR3 region has 14 residues. The germline V gene encodes CDR1 KGHSH and CDR2 LQKENI. The DNA for the CDR3 is TGTGCCAGCTCACAGGAGTATATGAACACTGAAGCTTTCTTT. This encodes CASSQEYMNTEAFF.

The table lists this clone with a few counts. The chain has TRBV6-1 and TRBJ2-5, with TRBD1 identical over 8 bases. The CDR3 spans 14 residues. After removal of 4 bases from V and 4 bases from J, the junction contained 5 bases not matched to a gene. Germline CDR1 reads MNHNS; CDR2 reads SASEGT. DNA for the CDR3: TGTGCCAGCAGTGCCCACAGGGGGATAGAGACCCAGTACTTC. Encoded protein: CASSAHRGIETQYF.

In its sample, this clone was seen many times. The genes are TRBV6-4 and TRBJ1-1; D is unresolved. Germline CDR1 MRHNA, CDR2 SNTAGT. Trimming stripped 6 bases from V and 4 bases from J, with 12 bases between. The CDR3 has 13 amino acids. In DNA form, the CDR3 reads TGTGCCAGCAGCAAGGAGTTAAGCACTGAAGCTTTCTTT. It translates to CASSKELSTEAFF.

The rearrangement links TRBV19 to TRBJ2-2; D may be TRBD2 (5 bases). Trimming shortened V by 4 bases and J by 6 bases, and 21 bases separated the two germline ends. CDR1 and CDR2 from the germline V gene are LNHDA and SQIVND (reference sequence). The CDR3 sequence is 17 residues long. CDR3 residues: CASSKQVTGNSAGELFF. CDR3 in DNA: TGTGCCAGTAGTAAGCAGGTGACCGGGAACAGCGCCGGGGAGCTGTTTTTT.

The chain couples TRBV5-8 to TRBJ1-1; D might be TRBD1 (6 bases). Trimming stripped 3 bases from V and 4 bases from J, with 13 bases between. The CDR3 spans 14 residues. Germline loops: CDR1 SGHTS, CDR2 YDEGEE. The CDR3 region is CASSYLTGRTEAFF. The CDR3 DNA follows: TGTGCCAGCAGCTACCTTACAGGGCGCACTGAAGCTTTCTTT. Combining the CDR3 with reference TRBV5-8 and TRBJ1-1 gives the whole variable domain EAGVTQSPTHLIKTRGQQATLRCSPISGHTSVYWYQQALGLGLQFLLWYDEGEERNRGNFPPRFSGRQFPNYSSELNVNALELEDSALYLCASSYLTGRTEAFFGQGTRLTVV.

The J gene is TRBJ2-1, the V gene TRBV29-1; 8 nucleotides match TRBD2. The V segment lost 7 bases and the J segment 0 bases; nucleotides outside the gene matches: 2. Germline-derived CDR1 and CDR2 are SQVTM and ANQGSEA. The CDR3 is 13 residues long. The CDR3 spells CSAGTSSYNEQFF. The DNA for the CDR3 is TGCAGCGCCGGGACTAGCTCCTACAATGAGCAGTTCTTC.

A note on this clone: The junction departs from germline at one end; a sequencing error may be responsible. The genes are TRBV9 and TRBJ1-1; TRBD1 is a possible D gene (6 bases). Germline loops: CDR1 SGDLS, CDR2 YYNGEE. The CDR3 runs to 17 residues. The CDR3 spells CASSVAGGGMGDTEAFF. In DNA form, the CDR3 reads TGTGCCAGCAGCGTAGCTGGGGGCGGCATGGGGGACACTGAAGCTTTTTTT.

This clone was picked up a small number of times. The genes are TRBV4-1 and TRBJ1-2; tentatively, D is TRBD1 (6 bases). CDR1 MGHRA and CDR2 YSYEKL come from the germline V gene. V gave up 3 bases and J gave up 4 bases, with 12 bases separating them. The CDR3 loop spans 14 amino acids. CDR3 protein: CASSQAGQTYGYTF. DNA for the CDR3: TGCGCCAGCAGCCAGGCCGGACAGACCTATGGCTACACCTTC.

The CDR3 coding sequence is TGTGCCAGCAGTTTGGTACTCCCTGCGGGGGAACACGAGCAGTACTTC. Residues: CASSLVLPAGEHEQYF. The chain recombines TRBV28 with TRBJ2-7; TRBD2 agrees at 7 bases. The trim removed 3 bases at V and 5 bases at J, leaving 13 bases unmatched. CDR3 length equals 16 residues. The germline V gene encodes CDR1 MDHEN and CDR2 SYDVKM.